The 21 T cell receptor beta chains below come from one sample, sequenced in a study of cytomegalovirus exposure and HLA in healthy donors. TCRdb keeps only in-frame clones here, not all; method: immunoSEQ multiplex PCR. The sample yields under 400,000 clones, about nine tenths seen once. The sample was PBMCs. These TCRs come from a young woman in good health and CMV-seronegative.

The CDR3 here is CASSIQGGPSTGELFF. The CDR3 DNA sequence: TGTGCCAGCAGCATACAGGGGGGCCCAAGCACCGGGGAGCTGTTTTTT. The genes are TRBV2 and TRBJ2-2; 8 positions match TRBD1. The trim removed 6 bases at V and 4 bases at J, leaving 10 bases unmatched. The germline gives CDR1 SNHLY, CDR2 FYNNEI. This CDR3 spans 16 amino acids.

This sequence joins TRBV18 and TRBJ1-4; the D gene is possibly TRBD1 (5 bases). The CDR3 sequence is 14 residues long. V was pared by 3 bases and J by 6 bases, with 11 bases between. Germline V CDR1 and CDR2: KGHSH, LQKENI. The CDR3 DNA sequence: TGTGCCAGCTCACCGACGACAGTTTATGAAAAACTGTTTTTT. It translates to CASSPTTVYEKLFF. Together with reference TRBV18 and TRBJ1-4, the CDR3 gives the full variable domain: NAGVMQNPRHLVRRRGQEARLRCSPMKGHSHVYWYRQLPEEGLKFMVYLQKENIIDESGMPKERFSAEFPKEGPSILRIQQVVRGDSAAYFCASSPTTVYEKLFFGSGTQLSVL.

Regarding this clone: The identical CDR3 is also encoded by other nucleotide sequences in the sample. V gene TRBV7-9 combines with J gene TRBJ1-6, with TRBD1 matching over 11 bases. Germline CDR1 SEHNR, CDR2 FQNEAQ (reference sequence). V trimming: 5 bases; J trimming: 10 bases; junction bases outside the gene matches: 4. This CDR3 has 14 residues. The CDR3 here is CASSPGQGDSPLHF. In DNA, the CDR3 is TGTGCCAGCAGCCCGGGACAGGGGGACTCACCCCTCCACTTT.

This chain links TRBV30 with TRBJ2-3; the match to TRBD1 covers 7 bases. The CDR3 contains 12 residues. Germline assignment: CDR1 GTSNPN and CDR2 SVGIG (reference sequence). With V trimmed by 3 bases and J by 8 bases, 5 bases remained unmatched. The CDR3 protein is CAWSDRDGTQYF. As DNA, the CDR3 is TGTGCCTGGAGCGACAGGGATGGTACGCAGTATTTT.

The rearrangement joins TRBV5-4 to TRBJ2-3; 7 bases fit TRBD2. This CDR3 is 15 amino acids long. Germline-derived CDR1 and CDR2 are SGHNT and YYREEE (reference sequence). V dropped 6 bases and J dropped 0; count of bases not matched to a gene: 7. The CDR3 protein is CASTPSAGSTDTQYF. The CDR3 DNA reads TGTGCCAGCACCCCCTCAGCGGGGAGCACAGATACGCAGTATTTT. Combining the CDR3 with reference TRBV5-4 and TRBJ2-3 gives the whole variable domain ETGVTQSPTHLIKTRGQQVTLRCSSQSGHNTVSWYQQALGQGPQFIFQYYREEENGRGNFPPRFSGLQFPNYSSELNVNALELDDSALYLCASTPSAGSTDTQYFGPGTRLTVL.

The CDR3 sequence is CASSLGGQGSYEQYF. The CDR3 bases are TGTGCCAGCAGCCTAGGGGGACAGGGCTCCTACGAGCAGTACTTC. The chain links TRBV7-9 to TRBJ2-7; 9 bases fit TRBD1. The germline gives CDR1 SEHNR, CDR2 FQNEAQ (reference sequence). V lost 5 bases to trimming and J lost 0 bases; unmatched junction nucleotides: 5. The CDR3 is made up of 15 amino acids.

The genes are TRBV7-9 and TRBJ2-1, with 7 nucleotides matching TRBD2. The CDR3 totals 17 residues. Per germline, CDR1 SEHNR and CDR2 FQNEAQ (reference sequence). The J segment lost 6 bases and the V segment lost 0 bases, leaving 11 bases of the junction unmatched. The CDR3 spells CASSLARGTSGGNEQFF. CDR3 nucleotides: TGTGCCAGCAGCTTAGCGCGGGGGACCTCGGGGGGCAATGAGCAGTTCTTC. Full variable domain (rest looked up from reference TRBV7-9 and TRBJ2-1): DTGVSQNPRHKITKRGQNVTFRCDPISEHNRLYWYRQTLGQGPEFLTYFQNEAQLEKSRLLSDRFSAERPKGSFSTLEIQRTEQGDSAMYLCASSLARGTSGGNEQFFGPGTRLTVL.

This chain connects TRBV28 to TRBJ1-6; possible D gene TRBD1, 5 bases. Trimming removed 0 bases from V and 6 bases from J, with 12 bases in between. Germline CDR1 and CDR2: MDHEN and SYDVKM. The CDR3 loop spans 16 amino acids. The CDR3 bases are TGTGCCAGCAGTTTATGGGGGCGAGGTAGTAATTCACCCCTCCACTTT. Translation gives CASSLWGRGSNSPLHF.

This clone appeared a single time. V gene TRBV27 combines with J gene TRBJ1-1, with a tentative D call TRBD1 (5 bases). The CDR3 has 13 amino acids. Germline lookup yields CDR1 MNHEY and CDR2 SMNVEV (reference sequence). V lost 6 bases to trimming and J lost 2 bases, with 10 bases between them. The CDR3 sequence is CASSLQENTEAFF. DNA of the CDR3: TGTGCCAGCAGCCTACAGGAAAACACTGAAGCTTTCTTT.

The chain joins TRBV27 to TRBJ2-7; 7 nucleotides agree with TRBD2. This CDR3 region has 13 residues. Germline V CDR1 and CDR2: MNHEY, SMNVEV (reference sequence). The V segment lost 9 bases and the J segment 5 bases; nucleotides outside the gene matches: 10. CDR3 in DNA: TGTGCCAGTTGGTTCAAAGGGAGGGACGAGCAGTACTTC. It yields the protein CASWFKGRDEQYF.

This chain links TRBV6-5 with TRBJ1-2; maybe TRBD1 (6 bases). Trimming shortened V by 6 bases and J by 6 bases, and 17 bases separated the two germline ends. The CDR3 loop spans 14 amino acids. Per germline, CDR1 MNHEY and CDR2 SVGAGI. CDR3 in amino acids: CASRGNRESDGYTF. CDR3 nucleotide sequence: TGTGCCAGCAGGGGGAACAGGGAGTCGGATGGCTACACCTTC.

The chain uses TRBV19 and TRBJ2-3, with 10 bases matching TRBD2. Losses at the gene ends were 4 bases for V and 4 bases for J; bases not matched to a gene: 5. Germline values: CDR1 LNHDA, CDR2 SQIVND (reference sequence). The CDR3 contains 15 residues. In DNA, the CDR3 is TGTGCCAGTAGTAAGGGGCTAGCGGGGGCAGATACGCAGTATTTT. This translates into CASSKGLAGADTQYF.

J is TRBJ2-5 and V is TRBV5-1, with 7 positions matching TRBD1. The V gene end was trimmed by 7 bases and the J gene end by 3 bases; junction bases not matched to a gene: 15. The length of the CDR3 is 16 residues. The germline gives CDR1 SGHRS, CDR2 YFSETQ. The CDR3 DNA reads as TGCGCCAGCGCCGGAGATAAAAGGACAGGCAAAGAGACCCAGTACTTC. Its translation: CASAGDKRTGKETQYF.

The CDR3 here is CASSQVTSRTYEQYF. CDR3 in DNA: TGCGCCAGCAGCCAGGTGACTAGCCGCACCTACGAGCAGTACTTC. J is TRBJ2-7 and V is TRBV4-1; 7 bases are a match to TRBD2. This CDR3 comprises 15 residues. V shed 3 bases and J 2 bases; nucleotides not matched to a gene: 7. Germline V gives CDR1 MGHRA, CDR2 YSYEKL.

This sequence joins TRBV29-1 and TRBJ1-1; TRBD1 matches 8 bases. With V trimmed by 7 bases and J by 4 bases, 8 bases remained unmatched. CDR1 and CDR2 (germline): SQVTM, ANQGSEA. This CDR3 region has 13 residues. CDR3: CSANLGQGTEAFF. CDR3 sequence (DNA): TGCAGCGCTAACTTAGGACAGGGCACTGAAGCTTTCTTT.

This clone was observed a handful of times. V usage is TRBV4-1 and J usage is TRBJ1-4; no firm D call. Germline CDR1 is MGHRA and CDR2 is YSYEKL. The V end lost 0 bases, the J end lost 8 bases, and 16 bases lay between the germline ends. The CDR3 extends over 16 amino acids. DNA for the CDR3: TGCGCCAGCAGCCAAGATCCCCGGGAAGTATGGGAAAAACTGTTTTTT. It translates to CASSQDPREVWEKLFF.

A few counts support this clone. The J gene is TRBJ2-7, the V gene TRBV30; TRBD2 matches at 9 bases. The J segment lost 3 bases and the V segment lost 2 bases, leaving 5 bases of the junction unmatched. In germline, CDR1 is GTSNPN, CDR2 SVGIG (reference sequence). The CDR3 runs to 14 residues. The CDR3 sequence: CAWSSSGRGYEQYF. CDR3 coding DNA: TGTGCCTGGAGTAGTAGCGGGAGAGGCTACGAGCAGTACTTC.

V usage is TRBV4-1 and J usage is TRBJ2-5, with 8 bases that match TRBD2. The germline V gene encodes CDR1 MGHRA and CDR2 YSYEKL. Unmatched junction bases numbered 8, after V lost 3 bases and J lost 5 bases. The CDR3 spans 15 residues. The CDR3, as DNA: TGCGCCAGCAGCCAGAGCGGGAGAGGTGGCGAGACCCAGTACTTC. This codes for CASSQSGRGGETQYF.

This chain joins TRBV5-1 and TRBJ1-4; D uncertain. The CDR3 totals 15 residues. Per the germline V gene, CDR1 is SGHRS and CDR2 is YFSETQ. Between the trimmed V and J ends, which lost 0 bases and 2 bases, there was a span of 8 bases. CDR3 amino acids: CASSLVSGTNEKLFF. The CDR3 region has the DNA TGCGCCAGCAGCTTGGTCTCGGGGACTAATGAAAAACTGTTTTTT. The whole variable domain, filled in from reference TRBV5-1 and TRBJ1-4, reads KAGVTQTPRYLIKTRGQQVTLSCSPISGHRSVSWYQQTPGQGLQFLFEYFSETQRNKGNFPGRFSGRQFSNSRSEMNVSTLELGDSALYLCASSLVSGTNEKLFFGSGTQLSVL.

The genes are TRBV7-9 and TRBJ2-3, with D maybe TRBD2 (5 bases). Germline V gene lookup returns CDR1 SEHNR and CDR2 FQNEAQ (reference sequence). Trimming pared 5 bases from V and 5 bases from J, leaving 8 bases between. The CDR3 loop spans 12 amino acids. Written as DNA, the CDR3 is TGTGCCAGCAGCCACACTAGAGATACGCAGTATTTT. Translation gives CASSHTRDTQYF.

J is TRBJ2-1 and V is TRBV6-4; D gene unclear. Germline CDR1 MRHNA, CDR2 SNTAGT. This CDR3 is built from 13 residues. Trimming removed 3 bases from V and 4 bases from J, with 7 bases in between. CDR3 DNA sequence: TGTGCCAGCAGTGATCAACTTTACAATGAGCAGTTCTTC. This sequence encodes CASSDQLYNEQFF.